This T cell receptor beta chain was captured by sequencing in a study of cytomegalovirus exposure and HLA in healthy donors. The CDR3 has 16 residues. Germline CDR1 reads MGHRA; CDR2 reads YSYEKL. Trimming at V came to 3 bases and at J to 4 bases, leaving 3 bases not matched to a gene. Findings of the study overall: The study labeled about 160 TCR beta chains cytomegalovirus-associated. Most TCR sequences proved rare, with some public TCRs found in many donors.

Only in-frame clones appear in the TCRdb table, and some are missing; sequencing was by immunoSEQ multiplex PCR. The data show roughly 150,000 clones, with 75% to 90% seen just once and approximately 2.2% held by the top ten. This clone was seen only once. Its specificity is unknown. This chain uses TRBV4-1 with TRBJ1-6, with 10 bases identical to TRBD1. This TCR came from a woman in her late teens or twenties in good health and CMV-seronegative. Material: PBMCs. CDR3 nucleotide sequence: TGCGCCAGCAGCCACGGACAGGGGGTTTATAATTCACCCCTCCACTTT. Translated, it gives CASSHGQGVYNSPLHF.